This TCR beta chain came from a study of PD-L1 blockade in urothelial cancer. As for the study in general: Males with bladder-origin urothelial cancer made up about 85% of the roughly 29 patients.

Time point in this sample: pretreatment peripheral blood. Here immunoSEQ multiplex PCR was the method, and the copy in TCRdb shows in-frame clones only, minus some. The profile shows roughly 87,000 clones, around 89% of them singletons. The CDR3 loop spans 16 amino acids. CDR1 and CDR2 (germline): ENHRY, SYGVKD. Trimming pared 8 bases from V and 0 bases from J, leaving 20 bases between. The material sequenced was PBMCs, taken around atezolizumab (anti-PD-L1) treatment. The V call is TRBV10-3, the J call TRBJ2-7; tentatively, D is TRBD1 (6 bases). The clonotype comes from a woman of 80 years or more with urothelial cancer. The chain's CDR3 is CAISVNKQDSSYEQYF. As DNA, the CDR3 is TGTGCCATCTCAGTGAATAAGCAGGACAGCTCCTACGAGCAGTACTTC.